This TCR beta chain was profiled in a study of blood T cell repertoires in COVID-19. Overall study: The samples span acute and convalescent COVID-19 from the United States, Italy and Spain. PBMCs, B-cell-depleted T cells, or T cells were the source of the cDNA or gDNA that made up the material.

Per the original data handling: Quantification of nucleated cells was approximated via reference gene primer amplification. Measured with immunoSEQ multiplex PCR; TCRdb has only the in-frame clones, and not every one. V and J calls and clone size are given by that table; D and trimming were obtained from the DNA. The sample shows about 230,000 clones, roughly 76% of them seen only once. This CDR3 has 13 residues. V was clipped by 4 bases and J by 5 bases; unmatched bases: 4. Germline-derived CDR1 and CDR2 are SGHAT and FQDESV (reference sequence). What was sequenced was peripheral blood. This TCR was sampled from a woman older than 75 with COVID-19, enrolled during active disease. The J gene is TRBJ2-7, the V gene TRBV11-1; 8 bases are a match to TRBD2. CDR3 in DNA: TGTGCCAGCAGCTCGGGGGGGTACGACGAGCAGTACTTC. This encodes CASSSGGYDEQYF.